The entry below gives a single T cell receptor (beta chain) sequence along with its context. The data derive from a study of blood T cell repertoires in COVID-19. Only in-frame clones appear in the TCRdb table, and some are missing; sequencing was by immunoSEQ multiplex PCR. This sample carries roughly 260,000 clones, 88% of them seen once, and the ten largest clones take approximately 4.3%. This CDR3 has 13 amino acids. J gave up 8 bases and V 3 bases, and 7 bases lay outside the gene matches. Germline values: CDR1 SGDLS, CDR2 YYNGEE. The V call is TRBV9, the J call TRBJ1-2, with 7 bases that match TRBD1. The clonotype was recovered from a man aged 60-69 years who had recovered from COVID-19. Sequenced material: peripheral blood. The CDR3 region is CASSAQGFGGYTF. CDR3 sequence (DNA): TGTGCCAGCAGCGCACAGGGGTTTGGCGGCTACACCTTC.